This T cell receptor (beta chain) was identified during a study of blood T cell repertoires in COVID-19. Study details: There were acute and convalescent COVID-19 samples, and they came from the United States, Italy and Spain. The cDNA or gDNA used as material had been derived from T cells, B-cell-depleted T cells, or PBMCs.

In the original processing: It was from reference gene primer amplification that nucleated cell counts were estimated. Using immunoSEQ multiplex PCR, the repertoire was profiled, and TCRdb retains in-frame clones only, with some absent. From that table come the V and J calls and clone size; the DNA was used to work out D and trimming. The profile shows about 200,000 clones, 85% to 90% of them singletons. Deletions cut 3 bases from V and 7 bases from J, with 19 bases between. Per germline, CDR1 SGHRS and CDR2 YFSETQ. There are 16 residues in the CDR3. Sequenced material: peripheral blood. This TCR was sampled from a woman between 65 and 79 years old with acute or convalescent COVID-19. This chain links TRBV5-1 with TRBJ1-4; possible D gene TRBD1, 5 bases. The DNA of the CDR3 is TGCGCCAGCAGCTCCAGCTGGGGGGTGATGGGTGAAAAACTGTTTTTT. Amino acid sequence: CASSSSWGVMGEKLFF.